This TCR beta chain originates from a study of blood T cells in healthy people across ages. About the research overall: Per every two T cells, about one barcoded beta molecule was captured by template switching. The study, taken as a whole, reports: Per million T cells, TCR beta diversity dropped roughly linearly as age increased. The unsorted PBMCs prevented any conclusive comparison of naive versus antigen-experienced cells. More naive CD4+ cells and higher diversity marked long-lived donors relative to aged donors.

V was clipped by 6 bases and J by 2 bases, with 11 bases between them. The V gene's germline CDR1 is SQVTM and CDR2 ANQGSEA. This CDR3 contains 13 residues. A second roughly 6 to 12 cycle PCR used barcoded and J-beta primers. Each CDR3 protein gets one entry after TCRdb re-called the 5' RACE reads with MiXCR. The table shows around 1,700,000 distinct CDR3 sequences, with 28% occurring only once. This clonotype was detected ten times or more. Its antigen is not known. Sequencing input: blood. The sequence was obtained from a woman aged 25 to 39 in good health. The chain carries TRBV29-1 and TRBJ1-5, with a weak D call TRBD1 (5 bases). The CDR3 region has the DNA TGCAGCGTAGGGGAGGATGGCAATCAGCCCCAGCATTTT. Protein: CSVGEDGNQPQHF.